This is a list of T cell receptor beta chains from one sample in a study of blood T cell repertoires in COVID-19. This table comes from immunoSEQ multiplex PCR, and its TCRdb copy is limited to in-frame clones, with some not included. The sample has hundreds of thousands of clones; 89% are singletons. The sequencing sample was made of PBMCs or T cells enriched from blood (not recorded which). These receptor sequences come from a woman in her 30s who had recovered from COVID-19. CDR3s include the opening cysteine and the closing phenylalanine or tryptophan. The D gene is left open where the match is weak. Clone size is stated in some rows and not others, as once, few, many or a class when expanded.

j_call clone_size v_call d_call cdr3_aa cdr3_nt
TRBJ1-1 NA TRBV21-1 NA CASSLQGDTEAFF TGTGCCAGCAGCCTTCAGGGGGACACTGAAGCTTTCTTT
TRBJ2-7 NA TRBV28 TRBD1 CASRIPGDREYF TGTGCCAGCAGAATTCCGGGGGACAGGGAGTACTTC
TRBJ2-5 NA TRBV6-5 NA CASSYSRGQETQYF TGTGCCAGCAGTTACTCGAGGGGGCAAGAGACCCAGTACTTC
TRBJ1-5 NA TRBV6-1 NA CASSYSVNQPQHF TGTGCCAGCAGTTATAGTGTCAATCAGCCCCAGCATTTT
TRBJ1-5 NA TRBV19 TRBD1 CASSSDRRDYQPQHF TGTGCCAGTAGTTCGGACAGGCGGGACTATCAGCCCCAGCATTTT
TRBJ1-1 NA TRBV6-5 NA CASSRGQGTRTEAFF TGTGCCAGCAGTCGGGGTCAGGGGACGAGGACTGAAGCTTTCTTT
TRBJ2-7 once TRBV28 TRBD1 CASSHSPLGQGSYEQYF TGTGCCAGCAGTCATTCGCCCCTCGGACAGGGGTCCTACGAGCAGTACTTC
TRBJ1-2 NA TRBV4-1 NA CASSQAREGRFYGYTF TGCGCCAGCAGCCAAGCTCGGGAGGGGCGCTTCTATGGCTACACCTTC
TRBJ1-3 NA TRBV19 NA CASSMWQDHGNTIYF TGTGCCAGTAGTATGTGGCAGGATCATGGAAACACCATATATTTT
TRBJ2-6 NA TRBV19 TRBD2 CASSPGLAGGNPTGANVLTF TGTGCCAGTAGCCCGGGACTAGCGGGAGGCAACCCGACTGGGGCCAACGTCCTGACTTTC
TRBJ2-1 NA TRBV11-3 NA CASSRSLAWVNEQFF TGTGCCAGCAGCCGATCACTAGCTTGGGTCAATGAGCAGTTCTTC
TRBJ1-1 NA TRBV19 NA CASSTIQGTEAFF TGTGCCAGTAGTACCATACAGGGTACTGAAGCTTTCTTT
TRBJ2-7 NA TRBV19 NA CASSIDSRGYEQYF TGTGCCAGTAGTATAGACAGCCGGGGCTACGAGCAGTACTTC
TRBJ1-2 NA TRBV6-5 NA CASSYSTGDYGYTF TGTGCCAGCAGTTACTCAACAGGAGACTATGGCTACACCTTC
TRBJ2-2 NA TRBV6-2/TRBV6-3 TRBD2 CASSYNGLAALTGELFF TGTGCCAGCAGTTATAACGGACTAGCGGCTCTAACCGGGGAGCTGTTTTTT
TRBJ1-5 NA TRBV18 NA CASSPTGLDQPQHF TGTGCCAGCTCACCAACAGGGCTTGATCAGCCCCAGCATTTT
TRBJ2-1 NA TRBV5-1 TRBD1 CASSATGTEYNEQFF TGCGCCAGCAGCGCAACGGGGACAGAATACAATGAGCAGTTCTTC
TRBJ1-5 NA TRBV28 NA CASRQGYQPQHF TGTGCCAGCAGGCAGGGGTATCAGCCCCAGCATTTT
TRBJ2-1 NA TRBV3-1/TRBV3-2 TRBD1 CASSLLGQGADEQFF TGTGCCAGCAGCCTCCTGGGACAGGGTGCGGATGAGCAGTTCTTC
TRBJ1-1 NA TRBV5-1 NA CASSPVAPGMNTEAFF TGCGCCAGCAGCCCAGTGGCCCCGGGGATGAACACTGAAGCTTTCTTT
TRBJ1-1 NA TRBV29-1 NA CSVESTEAFF TGCAGCGTTGAATCTACTGAAGCTTTCTTT
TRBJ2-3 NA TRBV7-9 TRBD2 CASSLILREGLADTQYF TGTGCCAGCAGCTTAATCTTACGGGAGGGCCTGGCAGATACGCAGTATTTT